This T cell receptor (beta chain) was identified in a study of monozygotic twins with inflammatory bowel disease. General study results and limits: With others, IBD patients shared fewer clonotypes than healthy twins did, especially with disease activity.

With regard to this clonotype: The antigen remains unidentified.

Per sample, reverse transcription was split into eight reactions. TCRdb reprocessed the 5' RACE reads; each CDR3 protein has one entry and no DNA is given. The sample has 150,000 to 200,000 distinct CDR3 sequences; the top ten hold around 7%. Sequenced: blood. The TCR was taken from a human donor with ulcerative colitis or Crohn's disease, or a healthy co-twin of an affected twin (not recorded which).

Here the CDR3 reads CASSQDGAGFETQYF. The V call is TRBV3-1, the J call TRBJ2-5; the D gene TCRdb calls, TRBD1, cannot be checked with no DNA. CDR1 is LGHDT, CDR2 YNNKEL, per germline (reference sequence). The CDR3 runs 15 residues.